Following are 17 T cell receptor beta chains from one sample sequenced in a study of blood T cell repertoires in COVID-19. Method: immunoSEQ multiplex PCR; TCRdb's copy keeps in-frame clones and lacks some. Of 250,000 to 300,000 clones listed, roughly 86% are singletons. Specimen: peripheral blood. The source is a man aged 18 to 29 with active or convalescent COVID-19.

This clone was observed a handful of times. V and J are TRBV4-2 and TRBJ1-1; 9 bases agree with TRBD1. This CDR3 comprises 14 residues. Germline CDR1 is LGHNA and CDR2 is YNFKEQ. The V and J ends lost 5 bases and 5 bases, in that order; junction bases with no gene match: 6. Here the CDR3 reads CASSSRQGETEAFF. Here the CDR3 DNA reads TGTGCCAGCAGCAGCCGACAGGGGGAGACTGAAGCTTTCTTT.

V usage is TRBV2 and J usage is TRBJ1-5; the D is unclear. The V end lost 3 bases, the J end lost 0 bases, and 9 bases lay between the germline ends. Germline V lookup: CDR1 SNHLY, CDR2 FYNNEI. The CDR3 length is 15 residues. As DNA, the CDR3 is TGTGCCAGCAGTGAGGTCAGAAGTAGCAATCAGCCCCAGCATTTT. As protein: CASSEVRSSNQPQHF.

Turning to this clone: Mismatch with germline at one junction end may stem from a read error. This chain uses TRBV12-3 or TRBV12-4 with TRBJ2-7, with a tentative D call TRBD2 (5 bases). This CDR3 is 12 amino acids long. The CDR3 sequence is CASSFDRWELYF. Here the CDR3 DNA reads TGTGCCAGCAGTTTTGATAGGTGGGAGCTGTACTTC.

CDR3 in amino acids: CASRGTVEKLFF. Written as DNA, the CDR3 is TGTGCCAGCAGGGGGACAGTTGAAAAACTGTTTTTT. This chain uses TRBV6-5 with TRBJ1-4; 7 bases fit TRBD1. The germline gives CDR1 MNHEY, CDR2 SVGAGI. V shed 6 bases and J 7 bases; nucleotides not matched to a gene: 2. The CDR3 runs 12 residues.

This clone was seen only once. The rearrangement joins TRBV4-3 to TRBJ1-2; perhaps TRBD1 as D (5 bases). This CDR3 has 17 amino acids. V gave up 0 bases and J gave up 4 bases, with 18 bases separating them. Per germline, CDR1 LGHNA and CDR2 YSLEER. The CDR3 sequence: CASSQEAIRGGSYGYTF. DNA of the CDR3: TGCGCCAGCAGCCAAGAGGCGATTCGGGGGGGGAGCTATGGCTACACCTTC.

The rearrangement uses TRBV4-1 and TRBJ2-5; tentative D call: TRBD1 (6 bases). This CDR3 is built from 16 residues. Trimming pared 0 bases from V and 5 bases from J, leaving 16 bases between. Germline V gene data show CDR1 as MGHRA and CDR2 as YSYEKL. The CDR3 nucleotides read TGCGCCAGCAGCCAAGAGTTGGGGACATTATGGGAGACCCAGTACTTC. It translates to CASSQELGTLWETQYF.

Concerning this clone itself: This sample includes further DNA sequences coding for the same CDR3. The chain uses TRBV9 and TRBJ2-2; perhaps TRBD2 as D (6 bases). Trimming stripped 2 bases from V and 2 bases from J, with 10 bases between. Germline CDR1 is SGDLS and CDR2 is YYNGEE. The CDR3 is 15 residues long. The CDR3 DNA reads TGTGCCAGCAGCGTCGGAGGGCTAAACACCGGGGAGCTGTTTTTT. Protein product: CASSVGGLNTGELFF.

This clone has more than one count but fewer than ten. This chain links TRBV7-3 with TRBJ2-7; tentatively, D is TRBD2 (6 bases). The V end lost 1 base, the J end lost 1 base, and 23 bases lay between the germline ends. CDR1 is SGHTA, CDR2 FQGTGA, per germline. The CDR3 length is 19 residues. Here the CDR3 DNA reads TGTGCCAGCAGCTTAAAGGAGGGACTGACTCCCCGACTTTCCTACGAGCAGTACTTC. Translation: CASSLKEGLTPRLSYEQYF.

For the CDR3, the DNA is TGTGCCACGAGAGGACAACCGGGACTAGCAGCTAGCACAGATACGCAGTATTTT. This gives the protein CATRGQPGLAASTDTQYF. The rearrangement links TRBV24-1 to TRBJ2-3; 9 positions agree with TRBD2. CDR1 KGHDR and CDR2 SFDVKD come from the germline V gene. This CDR3 has 18 residues. Trimming cost V 10 bases and J 0 bases; bases outside gene matches: 16.

This clone was seen more than once but under ten times. The rearrangement links TRBV11-2 to TRBJ2-1; perhaps TRBD1 as D (5 bases). The CDR3 length is 12 residues. V was shortened by 10 bases and J by 8 bases, with 15 bases between the two germline ends. From germline, CDR1 is SGHAT and CDR2 FQNNGV. CDR3 loop: CATAGYLDEQFF. The DNA of the CDR3 is TGTGCCACCGCAGGGTATTTAGATGAGCAGTTCTTC.

J is TRBJ1-2 and V is TRBV20-1, with D perhaps TRBD1 (6 bases). This CDR3 has 16 residues. Germline V gene lookup returns CDR1 DFQATT and CDR2 SNEGSKA (reference sequence). V lost 3 bases and J 0 bases, leaving 17 bases between the germline ends. The CDR3 nucleotides read TGCAGTGCTAGTCCCCTTTCTGGACAGACTAACTATGGCTACACCTTC. It specifies CSASPLSGQTNYGYTF.

As concerns this clone: The sample has other DNA sequences that encode this CDR3 too. The CDR3 sequence: CASSEQGGNSPLHF. As DNA, the CDR3 is TGTGCCAGCAGTGAACAGGGGGGCAATTCACCCCTCCACTTT. V and J are TRBV2 and TRBJ1-6; TRBD1 agrees at 7 bases. From germline, CDR1 is SNHLY and CDR2 FYNNEI. The V gene end was trimmed by 2 bases and the J gene end by 7 bases; junction bases not matched to a gene: 2. CDR3 length: 14 amino acids.

The rearrangement links TRBV11-3 to TRBJ2-3; D remains ambiguous. In germline, CDR1 is SGHNT, CDR2 YENEEA. V gave up 3 bases and J gave up 2 bases, with 9 bases separating them. The CDR3 runs 14 residues. CDR3 coding DNA: TGTGCCAGCAGCTTCGGTTACCCCACAGATACGCAGTATTTT. Translating gives CASSFGYPTDTQYF.

J is TRBJ1-1 and V is TRBV30, with D perhaps matching TRBD1 (6 bases). CDR3 size: 14 residues. Germline lookup yields CDR1 GTSNPN and CDR2 SVGIG (reference sequence). With 5 bases removed from V and 1 base from J, the gap between germline ends came to 14 bases. The CDR3 loop reads CAWATGRRNTEAFF. The CDR3 region has the DNA TGTGCCTGGGCGACAGGCAGGAGGAACACTGAAGCTTTCTTT. The full variable domain, rest sourced from reference TRBV30 and TRBJ1-1, is SQTIHQWPATLVQPVGSPLSLECTVEGTSNPNLYWYRQAAGRGLQLLFYSVGIGQISSEVPQNLSASRPQDRQFILSSKKLLLSDSGFYLCAWATGRRNTEAFFGQGTRLTVV.

This chain joins TRBV19 and TRBJ2-1; a possible D gene is TRBD2 (6 bases). The CDR3 sequence is 18 residues long. The germline V and J ends were trimmed by 0 bases and 6 bases, with 21 bases remaining between them. In germline, CDR1 is LNHDA, CDR2 SQIVND (reference sequence). The CDR3 DNA sequence: TGTGCCAGTAGTATAGATCCCCCAGCGGGCCTAACCCTCAATGAGCAGTTCTTC. As protein: CASSIDPPAGLTLNEQFF.

The V call is TRBV6-5, the J call TRBJ2-7; D is perhaps TRBD2 (6 bases). The CDR3 length is 13 residues. V was cut by 2 bases and J by 3 bases, with 8 bases left in between. Germline values: CDR1 MNHEY, CDR2 SVGAGI. The CDR3 is CASSYVGGYEQYF. The CDR3, as DNA: TGTGCCAGCAGTTACGTGGGAGGCTACGAGCAGTACTTC.

This clone was seen only once. The chain links TRBV2 to TRBJ1-3, with 9 bases aligning to TRBD1. The CDR3 has 16 amino acids. The germline gives CDR1 SNHLY, CDR2 FYNNEI. With V trimmed by 6 bases and J by 3 bases, 9 bases remained unmatched. The CDR3 reads CASRERDRVDGNTIYF. The DNA for the CDR3 is TGTGCCAGCAGAGAACGGGACAGGGTTGATGGAAACACCATATATTTT.